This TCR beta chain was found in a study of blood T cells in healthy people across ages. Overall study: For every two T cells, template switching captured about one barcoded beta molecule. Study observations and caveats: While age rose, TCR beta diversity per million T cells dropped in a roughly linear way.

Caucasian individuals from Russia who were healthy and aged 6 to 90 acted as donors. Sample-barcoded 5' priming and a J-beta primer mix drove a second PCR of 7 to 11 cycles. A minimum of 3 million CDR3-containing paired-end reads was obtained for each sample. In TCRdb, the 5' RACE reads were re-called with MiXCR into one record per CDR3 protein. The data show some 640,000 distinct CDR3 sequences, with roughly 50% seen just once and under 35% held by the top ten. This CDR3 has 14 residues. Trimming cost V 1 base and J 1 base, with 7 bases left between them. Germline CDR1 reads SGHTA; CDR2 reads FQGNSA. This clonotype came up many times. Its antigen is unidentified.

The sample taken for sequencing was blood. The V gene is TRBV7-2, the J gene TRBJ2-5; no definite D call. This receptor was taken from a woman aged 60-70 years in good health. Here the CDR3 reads CASSLGGPQETQYF. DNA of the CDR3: TGTGCCAGCAGCTTAGGGGGTCCCCAAGAGACCCAGTACTTC.